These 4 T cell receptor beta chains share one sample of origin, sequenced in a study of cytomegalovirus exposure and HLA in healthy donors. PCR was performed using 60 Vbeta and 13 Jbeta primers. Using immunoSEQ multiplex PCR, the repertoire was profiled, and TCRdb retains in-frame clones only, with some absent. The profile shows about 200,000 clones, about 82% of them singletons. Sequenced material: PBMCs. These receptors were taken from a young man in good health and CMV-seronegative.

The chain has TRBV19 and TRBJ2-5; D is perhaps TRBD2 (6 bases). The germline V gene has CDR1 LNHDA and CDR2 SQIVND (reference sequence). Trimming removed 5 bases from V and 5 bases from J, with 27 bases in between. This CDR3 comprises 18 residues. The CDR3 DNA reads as TGTGCCAGTAGTCCCGGCGTCGGGTCAGGCGGCGGAGGGGAGACCCAGTACTTC. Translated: CASSPGVGSGGGGETQYF.

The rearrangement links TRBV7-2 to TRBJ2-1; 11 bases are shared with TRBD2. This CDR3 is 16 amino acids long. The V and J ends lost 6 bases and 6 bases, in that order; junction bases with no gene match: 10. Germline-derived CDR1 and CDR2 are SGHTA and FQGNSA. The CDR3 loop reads CASRPTGTSGVNEQFF. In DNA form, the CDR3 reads TGTGCCAGCAGACCGACCGGGACTAGCGGCGTCAATGAGCAGTTCTTC.

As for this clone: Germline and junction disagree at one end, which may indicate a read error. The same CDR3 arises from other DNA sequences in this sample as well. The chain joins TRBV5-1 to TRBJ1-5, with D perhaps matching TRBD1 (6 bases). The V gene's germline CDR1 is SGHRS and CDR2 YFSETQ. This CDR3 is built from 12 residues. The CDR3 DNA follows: TGCGCCAGCAGCCCGGACAGAGAGCCTCAGCATTTT. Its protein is CASSPDREPQHF.

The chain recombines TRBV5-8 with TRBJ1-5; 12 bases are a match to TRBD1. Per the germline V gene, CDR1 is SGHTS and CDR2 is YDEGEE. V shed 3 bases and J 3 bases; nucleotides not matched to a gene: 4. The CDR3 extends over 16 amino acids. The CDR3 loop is CASSSGTGGINQPQHF. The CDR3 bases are TGTGCCAGCAGCTCAGGGACAGGGGGCATCAATCAGCCCCAGCATTTT.